The 5 T cell receptor beta chains listed next were all sequenced from one sample in a study of radiotherapy plus CTLA-4 blockade in lung cancer. Data came from immunoSEQ multiplex PCR; TCRdb stores just in-frame clones and leaves some out. The sample contains 65,000 to 90,000 clones, about 88% of which appear only once. Here the sequenced sample was peripheral blood, taken from a patient treated with radiotherapy plus ipilimumab. The receptor set was obtained from a human donor with non-small cell lung cancer who had stable disease on radiotherapy plus ipilimumab.

This chain joins TRBV19 and TRBJ2-7, with D perhaps matching TRBD2 (7 bases). Germline V gene sequence: CDR1 LNHDA, CDR2 SQIVND (reference sequence). The V end lost 0 bases, the J end lost 2 bases, and 17 bases lay between the germline ends. The CDR3 spans 17 residues. The CDR3 DNA follows: TGTGCCAGTAGTATAGATGGAGGGGGGGCGGAAACCTACGAGCAGTACTTC. Translated, it gives CASSIDGGGAETYEQYF. The full variable domain, its missing parts supplied by reference TRBV19 and TRBJ2-7, is DGGITQSPKYLFRKEGQNVTLSCEQNLNHDAMYWYRQDPGQGLRLIYYSQIVNDFQKGDIAEGYSVSREKKESFPLTVTSAQKNPTAFYLCASSIDGGGAETYEQYFGPGTRLTVT.

The V and J genes are TRBV28 and TRBJ2-3; D not resolved. Germline CDR1 and CDR2: MDHEN and SYDVKM. The CDR3 runs 13 residues. V lost 10 bases and J lost 0, with 11 bases in between. The CDR3 loop is CATRHQSTDTQYF. The CDR3 DNA sequence: TGTGCCACCCGACACCAGAGCACAGATACGCAGTATTTT.

The chain links TRBV5-6 to TRBJ1-2; TRBD1 is a possible D gene (5 bases). V gave up 4 bases and J gave up 4 bases, with 17 bases separating them. The germline gives CDR1 SGHDT, CDR2 YYEEEE. The CDR3 sequence is 15 residues long. The CDR3 reads CASSLLGGGGYGYTF. The CDR3 bases are TGTGCCAGCAGCCTCCTCGGGGGGGGAGGCTATGGCTACACCTTC.

This chain connects TRBV19 to TRBJ2-1, with 8 positions matching TRBD2. V was pared by 1 base and J by 3 bases, with 5 bases of the junction left unmatched. CDR1 LNHDA and CDR2 SQIVND come from the germline V gene (reference sequence). This CDR3 comprises 16 residues. The CDR3 loop is CASSIVGGGNYNEQFF. CDR3 nucleotides: TGTGCCAGTAGTATAGTGGGCGGGGGGAACTACAATGAGCAGTTCTTC.

In this sample, this clone turned up a few times. This chain uses TRBV28 with TRBJ2-1, with a tentative D call TRBD2 (5 bases). Trimming left V 4 bases short and J 9 bases short, with 13 bases between. This CDR3 contains 13 residues. From germline, CDR1 is MDHEN and CDR2 SYDVKM. This CDR3 is CASSSPSGPEQFF. The CDR3 coding sequence is TGTGCCAGCAGTTCCCCCAGCGGTCCTGAGCAGTTCTTC.